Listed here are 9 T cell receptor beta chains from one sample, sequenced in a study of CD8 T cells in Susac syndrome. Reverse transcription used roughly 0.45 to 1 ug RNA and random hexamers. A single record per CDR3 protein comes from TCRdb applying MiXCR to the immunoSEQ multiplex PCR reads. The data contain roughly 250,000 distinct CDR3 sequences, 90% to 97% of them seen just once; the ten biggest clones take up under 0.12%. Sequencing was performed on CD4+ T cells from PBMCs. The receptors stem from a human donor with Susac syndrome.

CDR3 DNA: TGCAGCGTCCGGGGTAGTATGGGGGAGACCCAGTACTTC. It translates to CSVRGSMGETQYF. This chain uses TRBV29-1 with TRBJ2-5; the D gene is possibly TRBD2 (5 bases). The germline CDR1 and CDR2 sequences are SQVTM and ANQGSEA. The V end was cut by 6 bases, the J end by 5 bases, with 16 bases between. The CDR3 loop spans 13 amino acids.

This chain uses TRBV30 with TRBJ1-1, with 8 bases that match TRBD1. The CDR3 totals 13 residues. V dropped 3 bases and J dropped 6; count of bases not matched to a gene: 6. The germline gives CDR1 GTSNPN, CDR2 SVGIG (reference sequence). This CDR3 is CAWRRQGSAEAFF. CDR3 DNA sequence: TGTGCCTGGAGAAGACAGGGGAGTGCTGAAGCTTTCTTT.

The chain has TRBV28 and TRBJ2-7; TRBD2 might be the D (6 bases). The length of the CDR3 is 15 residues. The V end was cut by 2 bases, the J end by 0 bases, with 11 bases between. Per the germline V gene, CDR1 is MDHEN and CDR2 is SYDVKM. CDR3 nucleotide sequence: TGTGCCAGCAGTTTAGGCGGGGCGAGCTCCTACGAGCAGTACTTC. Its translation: CASSLGGASSYEQYF.

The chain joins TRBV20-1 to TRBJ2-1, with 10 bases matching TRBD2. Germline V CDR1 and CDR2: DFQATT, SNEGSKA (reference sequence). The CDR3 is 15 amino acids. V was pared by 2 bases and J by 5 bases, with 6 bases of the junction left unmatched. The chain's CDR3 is CSARRTSGIHNEQFF. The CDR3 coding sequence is TGCAGTGCTAGACGGACTAGCGGAATCCACAATGAGCAGTTCTTC.

The CDR3 nucleotides read TGCAGCGTTAGAGGACAAGGGAACACTGAAGCTTTCTTT. Its protein is CSVRGQGNTEAFF. The rearrangement links TRBV29-1 to TRBJ1-1; possibly TRBD1 for D (5 bases). The CDR3 length is 13 residues. Trimming took off 5 bases at V and 1 base at J, with 11 bases between the two ends. Germline-derived CDR1 and CDR2 are SQVTM and ANQGSEA.

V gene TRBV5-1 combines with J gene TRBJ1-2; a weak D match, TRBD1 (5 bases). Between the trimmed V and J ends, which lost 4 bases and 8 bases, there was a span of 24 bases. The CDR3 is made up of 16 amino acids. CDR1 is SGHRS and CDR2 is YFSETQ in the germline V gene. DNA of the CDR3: TGCGCCAGCAGCGGTTTGAACCGGGACTCCTTGGAGGGCTACACCTTC. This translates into CASSGLNRDSLEGYTF.

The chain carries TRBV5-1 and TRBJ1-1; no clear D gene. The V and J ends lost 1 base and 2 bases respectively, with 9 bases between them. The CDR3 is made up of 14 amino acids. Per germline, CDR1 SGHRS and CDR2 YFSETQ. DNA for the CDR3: TGCGCCAGCAGCTTGCTCTGGTTAAACACTGAAGCTTTCTTT. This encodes CASSLLWLNTEAFF.

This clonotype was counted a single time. The CDR3 sequence: CASSQGGQLAKNIQYF. As DNA, the CDR3 is TGCGCCAGCAGCCAAGGGGGACAGCTAGCCAAAAACATTCAGTACTTC. The gene calls are TRBV4-1 and TRBJ2-4, with TRBD1 identical over 7 bases. The CDR3 sequence is 16 residues long. The V gene's germline CDR1 is MGHRA and CDR2 YSYEKL. The V and J ends lost 1 base and 0 bases, in that order; junction bases with no gene match: 3.

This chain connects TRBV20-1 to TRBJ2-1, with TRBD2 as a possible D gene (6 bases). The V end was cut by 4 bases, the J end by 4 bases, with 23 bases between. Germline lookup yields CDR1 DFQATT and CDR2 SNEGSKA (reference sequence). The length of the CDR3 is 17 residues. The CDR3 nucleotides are TGCAGTGCTAACCTCCTAGCGAGCCTAAATAGGTACAATGAGCAGTTCTTC. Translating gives CSANLLASLNRYNEQFF.